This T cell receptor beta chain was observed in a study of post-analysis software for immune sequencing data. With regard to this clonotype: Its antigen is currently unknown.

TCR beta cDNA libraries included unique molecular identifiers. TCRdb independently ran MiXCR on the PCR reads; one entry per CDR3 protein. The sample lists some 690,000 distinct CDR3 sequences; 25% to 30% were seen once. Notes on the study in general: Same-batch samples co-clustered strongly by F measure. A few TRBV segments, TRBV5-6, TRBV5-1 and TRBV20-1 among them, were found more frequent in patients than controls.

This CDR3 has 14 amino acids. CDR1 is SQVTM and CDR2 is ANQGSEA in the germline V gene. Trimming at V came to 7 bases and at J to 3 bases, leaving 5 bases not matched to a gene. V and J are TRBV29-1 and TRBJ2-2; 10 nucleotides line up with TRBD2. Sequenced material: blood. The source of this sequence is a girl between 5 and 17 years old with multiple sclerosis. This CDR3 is CSALAGVDTGELFF. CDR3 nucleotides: TGCAGCGCTCTAGCGGGAGTGGACACCGGGGAGCTGTTTTTT.